A single sample gave rise to the 6 T cell receptor beta chains below, sequenced in a study of shared T cell receptors in the human thymus. The protocol was immunoSEQ multiplex PCR, while the TCRdb copy is restricted to in-frame clones and leaves out a portion. There are 450,000 to 650,000 clones in the sample; 75% to 85% occur only once, and more than 0.01% lies in the top ten. These data were likewise used in another study, on human thymus T cells.

The sequenced sample was thymocytes. These receptors all come from a boy younger than two with a congenital heart defect.

The chain carries TRBV11-1 and TRBJ2-7, with 10 bases that match TRBD1. V lost 2 bases and J lost 2; bases outside the gene matches: 6. Germline V lookup: CDR1 SGHAT, CDR2 FQDESV (reference sequence). This CDR3 contains 16 residues. CDR3 amino acids: CASSLMSDRGAYEQYF. The CDR3 bases are TGTGCCAGCAGCTTAATGTCGGACAGGGGGGCCTACGAGCAGTACTTC. The full variable domain, in which reference TRBV11-1 and TRBJ2-7 provide the parts outside the CDR3, is EAEVAQSPRYKITEKSQAVAFWCDPISGHATLYWYRQILGQGPELLVQFQDESVVDDSQLPKDRFSAERLKGVDSTLKIQPAELGDSAMYLCASSLMSDRGAYEQYFGPGTRLTVT.

The rearrangement joins TRBV28 to TRBJ2-1; D ambiguous. CDR1 MDHEN and CDR2 SYDVKM come from the germline V gene. V was shortened by 5 bases and J by 7 bases, with 9 bases between the two germline ends. The CDR3 runs 12 residues. The CDR3 bases are TGTGCCAGCAGTCCCCTGAGGAATGAGCAGTTCTTC. Its translation: CASSPLRNEQFF. Looking up the rest from reference TRBV28 and TRBJ2-1 gives the full variable domain: DVKVTQSSRYLVKRTGEKVFLECVQDMDHENMFWYRQDPGLGLRLIYFSYDVKMKEKGDIPEGYSVSREKKERFSLILESASTNQTSMYLCASSPLRNEQFFGPGTRLTVL.

The V and J genes are TRBV27 and TRBJ2-7; TRBD2 matches at 14 bases. Trimming cost V 5 bases and J 5 bases; bases outside gene matches: 11. Germline V gene lookup returns CDR1 MNHEY and CDR2 SMNVEV (reference sequence). The CDR3 consists of 17 residues. The CDR3 DNA is TGTGCCAGCAGTCAGGGACTAGCGGGAGCTAAGAGCCACGAGCAGTACTTC. Protein sequence: CASSQGLAGAKSHEQYF.

DNA for the CDR3: TGTGCCAGCAGTTACGGCGGACACTATCAGCCCCAGCATTTT. Protein sequence: CASSYGGHYQPQHF. V is TRBV6-6 and J is TRBJ1-5; D is possibly TRBD1 (5 bases). Per germline, CDR1 MNHNY and CDR2 SVGAGI (reference sequence). CDR3 size: 14 residues. Trimming took 2 bases from V and 5 from J, leaving 10 bases between them.

This clone was seen a single time. The V gene is TRBV27, the J gene TRBJ1-5; D unclear. Germline CDR1 reads MNHEY; CDR2 reads SMNVEV (reference sequence). V dropped 4 bases and J dropped 4 bases, with 14 bases sitting between them. The CDR3 length is 15 residues. This chain's CDR3 is CASSSLQDANQPQHF. The CDR3, as DNA: TGTGCCAGCAGTTCCCTTCAGGATGCAAATCAGCCCCAGCATTTT.

This chain connects TRBV11-2 to TRBJ2-1; possibly TRBD2 for D (7 bases). Germline CDR1 reads SGHAT; CDR2 reads FQNNGV. The CDR3 length is 15 residues. Trimming cost V 7 bases and J 7 bases, with 20 bases left between them. The CDR3 region has the DNA TGTGCCAGCAACCCGGAGGGGGAGGGCCGGAATGAGCAGTTCTTC. It encodes CASNPEGEGRNEQFF.